This passage covers 5 T cell receptor beta chains from one sample sequenced in a study of shared clonotypes between healthy human individuals. Assay: immunoSEQ multiplex PCR; the TCRdb copy retains only in-frame clones and omits some. The sample shows about 1.1 million clones, about 72% of them seen only once. Sequences were obtained from memory CD4+ T cells from PBMCs. Specified subset: CD45RA-negative fraction. These receptors came from a man between 18 and 29 years old in good health. Some clones in this sample may be carry-over from other donors' samples.

Only a few counts were recorded for this clone. The V gene is TRBV28, the J gene TRBJ2-7, with TRBD2 matching over 9 bases. Germline CDR1 is MDHEN and CDR2 is SYDVKM. V lost 7 bases, J lost 1 base, and 8 bases stayed unmatched. This CDR3 has 15 residues. The CDR3 protein is CASTLSGSSSYEQYF. CDR3 bases: TGTGCCAGCACCCTTAGCGGGAGTAGTTCCTACGAGCAGTACTTC.

The chain employs TRBV30 and TRBJ2-5; D call uncertain. The V and J ends lost 5 bases and 6 bases respectively, with 16 bases between them. This CDR3 has 13 amino acids. CDR1 is GTSNPN, CDR2 SVGIG, per germline (reference sequence). CDR3 loop: CAWGLLEFQTQYF. The CDR3 bases are TGTGCCTGGGGGCTCCTAGAGTTTCAGACCCAGTACTTC.

The CDR3, as DNA: TGTGCCACCAGCAGTCACAGGGTTAAAAACACCGGGGAGCTGTTTTTT. Amino acid sequence: CATSSHRVKNTGELFF. This chain joins TRBV15 and TRBJ2-2; TRBD1 might be the D (6 bases). V lost 3 bases, J lost 2 bases, and 13 bases lay in between. This CDR3 has 16 amino acids. Germline assignment: CDR1 LNHNV and CDR2 YYDKDF (reference sequence).

This rearrangement joins TRBV9 to TRBJ2-5; 13 positions agree with TRBD2. Per the germline V gene, CDR1 is SGDLS and CDR2 is YYNGEE. After removal of 4 bases from V and 5 bases from J, the junction contained 8 bases not matched to a gene. The CDR3 length is 16 residues. As DNA, the CDR3 is TGTGCCAGCAGCTCGTCGGGACTAGCGGGATACGAGACCCAGTACTTC. It codes for CASSSSGLAGYETQYF.

The chain joins TRBV6-6 to TRBJ1-5, with D unclear. V gave up 1 base and J gave up 2 bases, with 12 bases separating them. The CDR3 has 16 amino acids. CDR1 and CDR2 from the germline V gene are MNHNY and SVGAGI (reference sequence). CDR3 in DNA: TGTGCCAGCAGTTACTTTGGGAGCAGAGGCAATCAGCCCCAGCATTTT. Protein product: CASSYFGSRGNQPQHF.